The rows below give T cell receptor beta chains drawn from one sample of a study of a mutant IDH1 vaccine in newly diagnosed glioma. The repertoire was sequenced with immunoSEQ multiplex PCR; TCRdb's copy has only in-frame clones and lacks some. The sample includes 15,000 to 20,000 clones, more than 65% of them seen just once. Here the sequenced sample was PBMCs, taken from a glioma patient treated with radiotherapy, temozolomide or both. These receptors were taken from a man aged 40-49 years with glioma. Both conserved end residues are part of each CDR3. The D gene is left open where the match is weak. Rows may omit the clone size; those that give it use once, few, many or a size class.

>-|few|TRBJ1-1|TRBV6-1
TGTGCCAGCAGTACGGGGCGGGTCATGAACACTGAAGCTTTCTTT
CASSTGRVMNTEAFF
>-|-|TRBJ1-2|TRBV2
TGTGCCAGCAGTGTGGGGGGCCGTGGCTACACCTTC
CASSVGGRGYTF
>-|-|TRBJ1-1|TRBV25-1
TGTGCCAGCAGTCGCCAAGGGACTGAAGCTTTCTTT
CASSRQGTEAFF
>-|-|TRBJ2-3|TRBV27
TGTGCCAGCACCCCGAGGGTAGCAGATACGCAGTATTTT
CASTPRVADTQYF
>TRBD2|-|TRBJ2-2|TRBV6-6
TGTGCCAGCAGTTACTCGAACGGGAGGGCCGGGGAGCTGTTTTTT
CASSYSNGRAGELFF
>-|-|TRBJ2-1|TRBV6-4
TGTGCCAGCAGTGTGGGCAGGGACTCCTACAATGAGCAGTTCTTC
CASSVGRDSYNEQFF
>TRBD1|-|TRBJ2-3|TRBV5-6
TGTGCCAGCAGTTATACCGGGACAGGGGGCGCGGATACGCAGTATTTT
CASSYTGTGGADTQYF
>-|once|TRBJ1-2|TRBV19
TGTGCCAGTAGTACTTACAGGGAAAACTATGGCTACACCTTC
CASSTYRENYGYTF
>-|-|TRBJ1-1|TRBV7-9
TGTGCCAGCACCCCTTGGGGGACAACAGTGAACACTGAAGCTTTCTTT
CASTPWGTTVNTEAFF
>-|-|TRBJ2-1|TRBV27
TGTGCCAGCAGTCCAACATCGGGACTCTTATACAATGAGCAGTTCTTC
CASSPTSGLLYNEQFF
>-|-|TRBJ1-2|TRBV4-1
TGCGCCAGCAGCCCGGACAGTCGGGTCTTCTATGGCTACACCTTC
CASSPDSRVFYGYTF
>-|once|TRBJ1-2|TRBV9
TGTGCCAGCAGCCTCGGACCCGCCGCTAACTATGGCTACACCTTC
CASSLGPAANYGYTF
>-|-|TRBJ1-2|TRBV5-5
TGTGCCAGCAGCTTGTTCTGGCAGGGAGAACGTGGCTACACCTTC
CASSLFWQGERGYTF
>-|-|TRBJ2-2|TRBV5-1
TGCGCCAGCAGCCGAGGGGGGGCGCAATCCGGGGAGCTGTTTTTT
CASSRGGAQSGELFF
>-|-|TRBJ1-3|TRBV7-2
TGTGCCAGCAGCTTAGCCCCTACAGGCGGAAACACCATATATTTT
CASSLAPTGGNTIYF
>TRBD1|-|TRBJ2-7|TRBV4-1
TGCGCCAGCAGCCAAGGTTGGCCCGGGACAGTCGCCTACGAGCAGTACTTC
CASSQGWPGTVAYEQYF
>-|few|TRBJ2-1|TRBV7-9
TGTGCCAGCAGCTTAATGGACTACAATGAGCAGTTCTTC
CASSLMDYNEQFF
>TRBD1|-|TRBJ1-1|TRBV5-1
TGCGCCAGCAGCTTAGGAGACAGGGGGAACACTGAAGCTTTCTTT
CASSLGDRGNTEAFF
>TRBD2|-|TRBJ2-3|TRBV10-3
TGTGCCATCAGTGAGTTAGCGGGAGGGCCCGGAGATACGCAGTATTTT
CAISELAGGPGDTQYF
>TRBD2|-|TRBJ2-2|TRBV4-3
TGCGCCAGCAGCCAAGATCTAGCGGGCGCGAACACCGGGGAGCTGTTTTTT
CASSQDLAGANTGELFF
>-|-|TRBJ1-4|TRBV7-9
TGTGCCAGCAGCTTAGCAGCTGATCCTAATGAAAAACTGTTTTTT
CASSLAADPNEKLFF
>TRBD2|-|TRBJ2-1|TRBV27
TGTGCCAGCGGGTATGGGACTAGCGGGAGTGGTGAGCAGTTCTTC
CASGYGTSGSGEQFF
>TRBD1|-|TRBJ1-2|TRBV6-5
TGTGCCAGCAGTCCTCAGGGGGCGAGCGGCTATGGCTACACCTTC
CASSPQGASGYGYTF
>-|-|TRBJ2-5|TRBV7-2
TGTGCCAGCAGCTTGCGTAGTCACCAAGAGACCCAGTACTTC
CASSLRSHQETQYF
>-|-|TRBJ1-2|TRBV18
TGTGCCAGCTCACCAGGCGAAAACTATGGCTACACCTTC
CASSPGENYGYTF
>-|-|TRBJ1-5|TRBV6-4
TGTGCCAGCAGTCCTGAGTCATATAGCAATCAGCCCCAGCATTTT
CASSPESYSNQPQHF
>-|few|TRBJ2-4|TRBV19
TGTGCCAGTAGTCCGAGGGAGAGCAAAAACATTCAGTACTTC
CASSPRESKNIQYF
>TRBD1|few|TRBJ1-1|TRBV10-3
TGTGCCATCAGACCCGACAGGGGCATGAACACTGAAGCTTTCTTT
CAIRPDRGMNTEAFF
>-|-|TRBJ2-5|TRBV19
TGTGCCAGTAGTATAGACGGTGTCGGGGGTCGGAAGACCCAGTACTTC
CASSIDGVGGRKTQYF
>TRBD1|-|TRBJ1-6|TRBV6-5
TGTGCCAGCAGAGCGGGACAGTTAATTAATTCACCCCTCCACTTT
CASRAGQLINSPLHF
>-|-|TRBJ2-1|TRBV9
TGTGCCAGCAGCGTAGGGCAGGGGTTTGAGCAGTTCTTC
CASSVGQGFEQFF
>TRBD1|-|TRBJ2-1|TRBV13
TGTGCCAGCAGTCCAGACAGGGACAATGAGCAGTTCTTC
CASSPDRDNEQFF
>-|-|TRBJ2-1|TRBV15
TGTGCCACCAGTGCGACCACCAATGAGCAGTTCTTC
CATSATTNEQFF
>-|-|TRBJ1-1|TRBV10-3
TGTGCCATCAGTGAGTCGAAGAGGGACGCTTTCTTT
CAISESKRDAFF
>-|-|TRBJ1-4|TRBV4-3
TGCGCCAGCAGCCAGAACCTCCGAGGACGTGAAAAACTGTTTTTT
CASSQNLRGREKLFF
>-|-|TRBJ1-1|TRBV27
TGTGCCAGCAGAATACGAATCGTGAACACTGAAGCTTTCTTT
CASRIRIVNTEAFF
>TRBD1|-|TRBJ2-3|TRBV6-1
TGTGCCAGCAGCTTACAGGGGTGGAAAGATACGCAGTATTTT
CASSLQGWKDTQYF
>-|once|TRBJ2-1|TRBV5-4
TGTGCCAGCAGCTTGGGGGGTAGCGCTCCCTACAATGAGCAGTTCTTC
CASSLGGSAPYNEQFF
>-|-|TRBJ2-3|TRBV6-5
TGTGCCAGCAGTTCCCCCACTTCGGTCTCGAATACGCAGTATTTT
CASSSPTSVSNTQYF
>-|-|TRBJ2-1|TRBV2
TGTGCCAGCAGCGAAAGGCCGGGGTCGGCGAGTGAGCAGTTCTTC
CASSERPGSASEQFF
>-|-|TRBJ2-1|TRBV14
TGTGCCAGCAGCCAAGAGAGTGGCCAAGCCAATGAGCAGTTCTTC
CASSQESGQANEQFF
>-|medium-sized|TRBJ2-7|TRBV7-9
TGTGCCAGCAGCCCTCGCCCTTACGAGCAGTACTTC
CASSPRPYEQYF
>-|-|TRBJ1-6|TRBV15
TGTGCCACCAGCAGATACCCCCAGGGAGGGGCAGCTAATTCACCCCTCCACTTT
CATSRYPQGGAANSPLHF
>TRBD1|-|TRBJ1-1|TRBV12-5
TGTGCTAGTGGCCTTATACCGGACAGGGAACGGACTGAAGCTTTCTTT
CASGLIPDRERTEAFF
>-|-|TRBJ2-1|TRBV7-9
TGTGCCAGCAGCTTAGTGGGAGGCGATGAGCAGTTCTTC
CASSLVGGDEQFF
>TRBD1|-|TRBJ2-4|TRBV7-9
TGTGCCAGCAGCTCACAGGACAGGGTGAACATTCAGTACTTC
CASSSQDRVNIQYF
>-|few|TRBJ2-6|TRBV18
TGTGCCAGCTCACCACGGTCCGGTGGAAGGGACTCTGGGGCCAACGTCCTGACTTTC
CASSPRSGGRDSGANVLTF
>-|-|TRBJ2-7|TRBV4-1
TGCGCCAGCAGCCAAGGGGCTTCGACTCAACAGTACTTC
CASSQGASTQQYF
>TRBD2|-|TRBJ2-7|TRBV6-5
TGTGCCAGCAGTTACTATAGCGGGAGAAGGAACGAGCAGTACTTC
CASSYYSGRRNEQYF
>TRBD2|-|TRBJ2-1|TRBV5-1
TGCGCCAGCAGTTTACGGACTAGCGGCCACAATGAGCAGTTCTTC
CASSLRTSGHNEQFF
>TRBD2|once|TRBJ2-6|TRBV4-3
TGCGCCAGCAGCCACAGGACTAGCGGGAGCCTAATAGCTGGGGCCAACGTCCTGACTTTC
CASSHRTSGSLIAGANVLTF
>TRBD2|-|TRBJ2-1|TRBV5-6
TGTGCCAGCAGCGCGGGACTAGCGGGAGTCAGCAATGAGCAGTTCTTC
CASSAGLAGVSNEQFF
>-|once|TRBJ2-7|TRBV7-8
TGTGCCAGCAGTATTGGACAGCCCCACTACGAGCAGTACTTC
CASSIGQPHYEQYF
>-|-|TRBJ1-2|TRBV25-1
TGTGCCAGCAGTAGATCCGAAGGGGGCTACACCTTC
CASSRSEGGYTF
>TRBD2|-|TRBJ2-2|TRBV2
TGTGCCAGCACGGGGAGGGCCGACACCGGGGAGCTGTTTTTT
CASTGRADTGELFF
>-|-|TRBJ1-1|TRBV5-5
TGTGCCAGCAGACTCGACTTAAACACTGAAGCTTTCTTT
CASRLDLNTEAFF
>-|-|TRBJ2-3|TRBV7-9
TGTGCCAGCAGCTTACCAGACTTAGATACGCAGTATTTT
CASSLPDLDTQYF
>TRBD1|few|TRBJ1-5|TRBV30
TGTGCCTACCAGACAGGGCCAGGCCAGCCCCAGCATTTT
CAYQTGPGQPQHF
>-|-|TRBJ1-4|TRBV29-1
TGCAGCGTTCTGGGCTTGGGGGTCGCAACTAATGAAAAACTGTTTTTT
CSVLGLGVATNEKLFF